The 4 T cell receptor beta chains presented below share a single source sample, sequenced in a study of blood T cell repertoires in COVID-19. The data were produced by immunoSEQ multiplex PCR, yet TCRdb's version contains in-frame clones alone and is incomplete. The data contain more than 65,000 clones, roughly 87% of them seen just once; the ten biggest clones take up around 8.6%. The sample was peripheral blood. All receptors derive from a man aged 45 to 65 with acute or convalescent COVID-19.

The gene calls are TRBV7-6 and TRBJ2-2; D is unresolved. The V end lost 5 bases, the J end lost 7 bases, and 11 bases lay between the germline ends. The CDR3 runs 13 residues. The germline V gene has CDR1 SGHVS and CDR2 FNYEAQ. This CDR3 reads CASSPALDGELFF. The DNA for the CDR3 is TGTGCCAGCAGCCCAGCGCTGGACGGGGAGCTGTTTTTT. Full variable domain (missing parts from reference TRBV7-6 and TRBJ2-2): GAGVSQSPRYKVTKRGQDVALRCDPISGHVSLYWYRQALGQGPEFLTYFNYEAQQDKSGLPNDRFSAERPEGSISTLTIQRTEQRDSAMYRCASSPALDGELFFGEGSRLTVL.

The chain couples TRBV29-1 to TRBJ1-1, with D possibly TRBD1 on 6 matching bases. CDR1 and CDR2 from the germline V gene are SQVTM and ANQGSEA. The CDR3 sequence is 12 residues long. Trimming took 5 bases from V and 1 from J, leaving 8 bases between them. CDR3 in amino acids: CSVFRGNTEAFF. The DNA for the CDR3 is TGCAGCGTTTTCAGGGGGAACACTGAAGCTTTCTTT.

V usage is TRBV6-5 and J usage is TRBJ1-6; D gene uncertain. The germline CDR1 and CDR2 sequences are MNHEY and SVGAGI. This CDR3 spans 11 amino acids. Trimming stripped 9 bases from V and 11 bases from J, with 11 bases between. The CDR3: CASPWSPPLHF. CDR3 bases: TGTGCCAGTCCTTGGAGTCCACCCCTCCACTTT.

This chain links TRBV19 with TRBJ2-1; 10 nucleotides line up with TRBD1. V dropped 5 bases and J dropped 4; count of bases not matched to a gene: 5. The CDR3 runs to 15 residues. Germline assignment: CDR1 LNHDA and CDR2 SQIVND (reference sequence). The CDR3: CASSADRGLYNEQFF. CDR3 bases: TGTGCCAGTAGTGCGGACAGGGGGTTGTACAATGAGCAGTTCTTC.